This T cell receptor (beta chain) was obtained from a study of ipilimumab plus nivolumab after autologous stem cell transplantation. The method was immunoSEQ multiplex PCR; TCRdb's version includes in-frame clones alone and lacks a portion of them. This sample has some 16,000 clones; about 81% occur once, and the top ten carry approximately 22%. CDR3 size: 14 residues. V was cut by 2 bases and J by 5 bases, with 10 bases left in between. CDR1 and CDR2 (germline): SEHNR, FQNEAQ (reference sequence). This TCR was recovered from a male donor with diffuse large B-cell lymphoma. The chain uses TRBV7-9 and TRBJ1-5, with D possibly TRBD1 on 5 matching bases. The input for sequencing was PBMCs, taken in a trial of ipilimumab plus nivolumab as post-transplant consolidation. The DNA of the CDR3 is TGTGCCAGCAGCTTACGGGGGAATCATCAGCCCCAGCATTTT. As protein: CASSLRGNHQPQHF.